The 23 T cell receptor beta chains reported below all come from one sample, sequenced in a study of regulatory T cells in long-lasting Graves disease. HTBI primers from iRepertoire and Arm-PCR of CDR3 regions yielded the TCR beta libraries. TCRdb reprocessed the multiplex PCR reads with MiXCR, giving one entry per CDR3 protein. The profile covers 580,000 or so distinct CDR3 sequences, with around 15% appearing a single time and approximately 12% taken by the ten largest. Time point: newly diagnosed GD, antithyroid drugs for less than 3 months. Making the TCR library involved RNA that had been extracted from PBMCs. This sample was shared with a second study, whose subject was T cells in Graves' hyperthyroidism and ophthalmopathy.

The source material was peripheral blood mononuclear cells (PBMCs), sampled at new diagnosis, from a patient treated with antithyroid drugs. The receptors here all came from a man younger than 35 with Graves disease.

This chain joins TRBV5-4 and TRBJ2-1; 14 bases agree with TRBD2. V was clipped by 0 bases and J by 6 bases; unmatched bases: 2. The CDR3 is 16 residues long. From germline, CDR1 is SGHNT and CDR2 YYREEE (reference sequence). CDR3 in DNA: TGTGCCAGCAGCTTGGGACTAGCGGGAGGGTCCAATGAGCAGTTCTTC. Protein: CASSLGLAGGSNEQFF. The full variable domain, its missing parts supplied by reference TRBV5-4 and TRBJ2-1, is ETGVTQSPTHLIKTRGQQVTLRCSSQSGHNTVSWYQQALGQGPQFIFQYYREEENGRGNFPPRFSGLQFPNYSSELNVNALELDDSALYLCASSLGLAGGSNEQFFGPGTRLTVL.

This clonotype has a count of ten or more. The chain uses TRBV20-1 and TRBJ2-7, with a tentative D call TRBD2 (7 bases). The CDR3 runs to 13 residues. The germline V gene encodes CDR1 DFQATT and CDR2 SNEGSKA (reference sequence). The ends were cut back, 5 bases at V and 2 bases at J, with 13 bases in the middle. CDR3 bases: TGCAGTGCTGGGGGGGCAGGGGCCTACGAGCAGTACTTC. It encodes CSAGGAGAYEQYF.

This clonotype was detected ten times or more. The V gene is TRBV5-1, the J gene TRBJ2-3, with TRBD2 matching over 11 bases. The trim removed 0 bases at V and 7 bases at J, leaving 4 bases unmatched. Germline values: CDR1 SGHRS, CDR2 YFSETQ. The CDR3 spans 15 residues. The DNA of the CDR3 is TGCGCCAGCAGCTTGGGGCTAGCGGGAGGAAATACGCAGTATTTT. Translating it yields CASSLGLAGGNTQYF.

The chain is built from TRBV30 and TRBJ2-7, with 11 bases identical to TRBD1. In germline, CDR1 is GTSNPN, CDR2 SVGIG (reference sequence). There are 12 residues in the CDR3. V trimming: 6 bases; J trimming: 5 bases; junction bases outside the gene matches: 3. The CDR3 loop reads CACGGQGDEQYF. In nucleotides, the CDR3 is TGTGCCTGTGGGGGACAGGGGGACGAGCAGTACTTC.

The table lists this clonotype with many counts. The chain employs TRBV11-2 and TRBJ2-3; 9 bases fit TRBD2. CDR1 is SGHAT, CDR2 FQNNGV, per germline. The CDR3 has 18 residues. The V gene end was trimmed by 3 bases and the J gene end by 1 base; junction bases not matched to a gene: 11. The CDR3 loop reads CASSFLAGGPGGTDTQYF. The CDR3 DNA reads TGTGCCAGCAGCTTCCTCGCGGGAGGGCCGGGGGGCACAGATACGCAGTATTTT.

This clonotype was recorded a few times. The chain links TRBV2 to TRBJ2-1; the D gene is possibly TRBD1 (6 bases). CDR1 SNHLY and CDR2 FYNNEI come from the germline V gene. V was shortened by 6 bases and J by 4 bases, with 31 bases between the two germline ends. The CDR3 totals 20 residues. CDR3 sequence reads: CASRDPGVVVWTALYNEQFF. CDR3 DNA: TGTGCCAGCAGAGACCCTGGGGTAGTGGTTTGGACAGCCCTATACAATGAGCAGTTCTTC. Looking up the rest from reference TRBV2 and TRBJ2-1 gives the full variable domain: EPEVTQTPSHQVTQMGQEVILRCVPISNHLYFYWYRQILGQKVEFLVSFYNNEISEKSEIFDDQFSVERPDGSNFTLKIRSTKLEDSAMYFCASRDPGVVVWTALYNEQFFGPGTRLTVL.

V gene TRBV7-8 combines with J gene TRBJ1-2, with D perhaps TRBD1 (5 bases). The V end lost 5 bases, the J end lost 4 bases, and 14 bases lay between the germline ends. The CDR3 loop spans 14 amino acids. Germline V CDR1 and CDR2: SGHVS, FQNEAQ. In DNA, the CDR3 is TGTGCCAGCAGCCCAGACGGGGGAGGCTATGGCTACACCTTC. This gives the protein CASSPDGGGYGYTF.

V and J are TRBV6-1 and TRBJ1-5; D remains ambiguous. The CDR3 loop spans 16 amino acids. Trimming took off 5 bases at V and 3 bases at J, with 17 bases between the two ends. The germline CDR1 and CDR2 sequences are MNHNS and SASEGT. The DNA for the CDR3 is TGTGCCAGCAGTAGCCGTCTAGGGTCCCCCAATCAGCCCCAGCATTTT. This translates into CASSSRLGSPNQPQHF.

The chain recombines TRBV18 with TRBJ1-5; D possibly corresponds to TRBD1 (6 bases). The CDR3 is made up of 14 amino acids. Germline lookup yields CDR1 KGHSH and CDR2 LQKENI. The V gene lost 3 bases and the J gene lost 3 bases, with 9 bases spanning the gap. This chain's CDR3 is CASSPRDINQPQHF. The CDR3 nucleotides are TGTGCCAGCTCACCGCGGGACATCAATCAGCCCCAGCATTTT.

This clonotype was observed many times. V usage is TRBV9 and J usage is TRBJ2-2; the match to TRBD2 covers 9 bases. Trimming removed 4 bases from V and 8 bases from J; junction bases left unmatched: 18. The CDR3 has 18 amino acids. Germline lookup yields CDR1 SGDLS and CDR2 YYNGEE. As DNA, the CDR3 is TGTGCCAGCAGCCCCAACCTAGGGCTAGCGGGATGGACAGGGGAGCTGTTTTTT. Protein sequence: CASSPNLGLAGWTGELFF.

The chain combines TRBV4-1 with TRBJ1-5; D is unresolved. Looked up from germline, CDR1 is MGHRA and CDR2 is YSYEKL. The CDR3 sequence is 13 residues long. The V and J ends lost 0 bases and 9 bases respectively, with 9 bases between them. CDR3 in amino acids: CASSQETPRPQHF. In DNA, the CDR3 is TGCGCCAGCAGCCAAGAAACCCCTCGGCCCCAGCATTTT.

The chain joins TRBV5-1 to TRBJ2-3; 8 bases agree with TRBD2. The CDR3 length is 17 residues. The germline gives CDR1 SGHRS, CDR2 YFSETQ. Germline trimming cut 1 base from V and 5 bases from J; bases unmatched to any gene: 12. In DNA form, the CDR3 reads TGCGCCAGCAGCTTGAGTCTGACGGGAGGGCCGCAAGATACGCAGTATTTT. Its translation is CASSLSLTGGPQDTQYF.

In its sample, this clonotype was seen many times. The chain uses TRBV12-3 or TRBV12-4 and TRBJ2-3; 7 bases are a match to TRBD1. Trimming took 6 bases from V and 4 from J; bases not matched to a gene: 7. The CDR3 loop spans 14 amino acids. The DNA of the CDR3 is TGTGCCAGCAGCTTATCGACAGGGTCAGATACGCAGTATTTT. This translates into CASSLSTGSDTQYF.

This clonotype was seen a handful of times. The chain employs TRBV5-1 and TRBJ2-5; 13 bases agree with TRBD2. CDR1 and CDR2 from the germline V gene are SGHRS and YFSETQ. Trimming took 1 base from V and 4 from J; bases not matched to a gene: 7. This CDR3 is built from 17 residues. CDR3 nucleotides: TGCGCCAGCAGCTTGACCCTACTAGCGGGAGGGTTAGAGACCCAGTACTTC. Its translation is CASSLTLLAGGLETQYF.

This clonotype was counted a few times. V and J are TRBV24-1 and TRBJ2-3; D not certain. Germline V gives CDR1 KGHDR, CDR2 SFDVKD. The CDR3 spans 14 residues. Trimming pared 1 base from V and 1 base from J, leaving 5 bases between. The CDR3: CATSDFPGTDTQYF. CDR3 sequence (DNA): TGTGCCACCAGTGATTTTCCTGGCACAGATACGCAGTATTTT.

This clonotype was detected many times. The chain has TRBV11-2 and TRBJ2-7, with D hard to call. The germline gives CDR1 SGHAT, CDR2 FQNNGV. V was trimmed by 5 bases and J by 4 bases, leaving 12 bases between them. This CDR3 is 13 amino acids long. This chain's CDR3 is CASSPRVWYEQYF. Written as DNA, the CDR3 is TGTGCCAGCAGCCCCCGGGTATGGTACGAGCAGTACTTC.

This chain joins TRBV20-1 and TRBJ1-4; no clear D gene. The V end was cut by 4 bases, the J end by 7 bases, with 13 bases between. Germline assignment: CDR1 DFQATT and CDR2 SNEGSKA (reference sequence). CDR3 length: 13 residues. In DNA, the CDR3 is TGCAGTGCTAACCCCTTAATCGGTGAAAAACTGTTTTTT. Protein product: CSANPLIGEKLFF.

This clonotype was observed at least ten times. This chain connects TRBV12-3 or TRBV12-4 to TRBJ2-1; D unclear. V was shortened by 5 bases and J by 9 bases, with 11 bases between the two germline ends. This CDR3 region has 12 residues. CDR3 loop: CASSLSGGEQFF. In DNA form, the CDR3 reads TGTGCCAGCAGTCTAAGTGGTGGTGAGCAGTTCTTC.

This clonotype was observed many times. The rearrangement joins TRBV30 to TRBJ2-7, with D hard to call. CDR1 is GTSNPN, CDR2 SVGIG, per germline (reference sequence). V shed 3 bases and J shed 4 bases, with 7 bases lying between them. The CDR3 contains 11 residues. CDR3 sequence (DNA): TGTGCCTGGAGCGGTACATACGAGCAGTACTTC. This sequence encodes CAWSGTYEQYF.

This clonotype has at least ten counts. At one of its ends the junction is not consistent with the germline gene, which may arise from a read error. The V and J genes are TRBV7-7 and TRBJ2-5; 9 nucleotides match TRBD1. CDR1 and CDR2 (germline): SSHAT, FNYEAQ (reference sequence). The CDR3 has 14 amino acids. The CDR3 sequence: CASSSRTGEETQYF. The CDR3 DNA follows: TGTGCTAGCAGCTCCCGGACAGGGGAAGAGACCCAGTACTTC.

This clonotype was detected ten times or more. The chain uses TRBV7-3 and TRBJ1-2, with D possibly TRBD1 on 6 matching bases. V was pared by 4 bases and J by 4 bases, with 16 bases between. Germline CDR1 SGHTA, CDR2 FQGTGA. The length of the CDR3 is 15 residues. In nucleotides, the CDR3 is TGTGCCAGCAGCTCTCCCGGGACACCCAGCTATGGCTACACCTTC. It yields the protein CASSSPGTPSYGYTF. Based on the CDR3 plus reference TRBV7-3 and TRBJ1-2, the full variable domain is GAGVSQTPSNKVTEKGKYVELRCDPISGHTALYWYRQSLGQGPEFLIYFQGTGAADDSGLPNDRFFAVRPEGSVSTLKIQRTERGDSAVYLCASSSPGTPSYGYTFGSGTRLTVV.

The chain employs TRBV7-6 and TRBJ1-1; 7 bases line up with TRBD1. The CDR3 length is 12 residues. Germline lookup yields CDR1 SGHVS and CDR2 FNYEAQ. V was clipped by 4 bases and J by 7 bases; unmatched bases: 3. CDR3 sequence: CASSSNRGEAFF. Here the CDR3 DNA reads TGTGCCAGCAGCTCGAACAGGGGTGAAGCTTTCTTT.

This clonotype was found a few times. The chain carries TRBV10-2 and TRBJ1-2; D call uncertain. This CDR3 contains 13 residues. Germline values: CDR1 WSHSY, CDR2 SAAADI. The germline V and J ends were trimmed by 3 bases and 7 bases, with 12 bases remaining between them. The CDR3 sequence: CASSDPAAGGYTF. The CDR3 coding sequence is TGCGCCAGCAGTGACCCGGCGGCCGGTGGCTACACCTTC.